This TCR beta chain came from a study of shared clonotypes between healthy human individuals. Study outcomes and limitations: Clonotypes not shared had lower generation probabilities than those common to all four donors. A few donors had around 5.2% of their naive CD4 clonotypes in common.

Only in-frame clones appear in the TCRdb table, and some are missing; sequencing was by immunoSEQ multiplex PCR. The sample consists of 2 million to 2.5 million clones, approximately 96% of them appearing once. Healthy HIV-negative adults without recent acute infections or vaccinations served as donors. From CD4+ cells came CD45RA+ naive and CD45RA-negative memory subsets. Regarding this clone: Its antigen is unidentified.

V gave up 0 bases and J gave up 4 bases; unmatched junction bases: 8. Germline lookup yields CDR1 LGHNA and CDR2 YSLEER. CDR3 length: 19 residues. The chain employs TRBV4-3 and TRBJ2-6, with 11 bases aligning to TRBD2. The sequenced sample was naive CD4+ T cells sorted from blood. Subset specified: CD45RA+ positively selected. The source of this sequence is a man between 18 and 35 years old in good health. CDR3 amino acids: CASSQDLLAGVKGANVLTF. CDR3 DNA sequence: TGCGCCAGCAGCCAAGACTTACTAGCGGGAGTAAAGGGGGCCAACGTCCTGACTTTC.